The 16 T cell receptor beta chains reported below all come from one sample, sequenced in a study of blood T cell repertoires in COVID-19. Assay used: immunoSEQ multiplex PCR; TCRdb lists only in-frame clones, some missing. The sample shows about 61,000 clones, approximately 89% of them seen only once. The specimen was peripheral blood. The receptor set was obtained from a man in his sixties with acute or convalescent COVID-19.

Details on this clone: This same CDR3 is encoded by further DNA sequences in the sample. V usage is TRBV19 and J usage is TRBJ2-5; the match to TRBD2 covers 8 bases. The length of the CDR3 is 13 residues. Germline V lookup: CDR1 LNHDA, CDR2 SQIVND (reference sequence). Trimming took 3 bases from V and 5 from J; bases not matched to a gene: 2. This CDR3 is CASSMGTRETQYF. CDR3 DNA: TGTGCCAGTAGTATGGGGACTAGGGAGACCCAGTACTTC.

This chain uses TRBV30 with TRBJ2-1; 12 bases agree with TRBD2. J was trimmed by 7 bases and V by 5 bases; bases with no gene match: 3. The CDR3 runs to 13 residues. Germline loops: CDR1 GTSNPN, CDR2 SVGIG (reference sequence). For the CDR3, the DNA is TGTGCCTGGGCCCTAGCGGGGGGGAATGAGCAGTTCTTC. Translating gives CAWALAGGNEQFF.

The chain uses TRBV12-1 and TRBJ1-1; the D segment call TRBD1 is taken from the table without a DNA check. TRBV12-1 is given as a pseudogene. CDR3 length: 11 residues. Here the CDR3 reads CASSRDRGAFF. DNA for the CDR3: TGTGCCAGCAGTCGGGACAGAGGGGCTTTCTTT.

This rearrangement joins TRBV2 to TRBJ1-2; weak D call: TRBD1 (6 bases). This CDR3 is built from 12 residues. Trimming took off 7 bases at V and 5 bases at J, with 11 bases between the two ends. Germline CDR1 is SNHLY and CDR2 is FYNNEI. DNA for the CDR3: TGTGCCAGCAATTACAGGGTATATGGCTACACCTTC. Translation: CASNYRVYGYTF. Full variable domain (rest looked up from reference TRBV2 and TRBJ1-2): EPEVTQTPSHQVTQMGQEVILRCVPISNHLYFYWYRQILGQKVEFLVSFYNNEISEKSEIFDDQFSVERPDGSNFTLKIRSTKLEDSAMYFCASNYRVYGYTFGSGTRLTVV.

The chain has TRBV27 and TRBJ1-1; TRBD1 might be the D (5 bases). The CDR3 runs 12 residues. Between the trimmed V and J ends, which lost 7 bases and 4 bases, there was a span of 10 bases. Germline V gene sequence: CDR1 MNHEY, CDR2 SMNVEV (reference sequence). The CDR3 protein is CASKTGGTEAFF. CDR3 bases: TGTGCCAGCAAGACCGGGGGCACTGAAGCTTTCTTT.

The chain employs TRBV15 and TRBJ1-5; D gene uncertain. CDR1 and CDR2 (germline): LNHNV, YYDKDF (reference sequence). The CDR3 has 17 residues. Trimming stripped 1 base from V and 4 bases from J, with 17 bases between. The CDR3 coding sequence is TGTGCCACCAGCAGAGCCGCGTGGCAGGCCGCAAATCAGCCCCAGCATTTT. The encoded protein is CATSRAAWQAANQPQHF.

The V gene is TRBV6-2 or TRBV6-3, the J gene TRBJ1-5; 8 nucleotides match TRBD1. V shed 5 bases, J shed 3 bases, and the junction held 3 bases outside the gene matches. CDR3 length: 14 residues. From germline, CDR1 is MNHEY and CDR2 SVGEGT. The CDR3 nucleotides are TGTGCCAGCAGTCCGGACAGGGTCAATCAGCCCCAGCATTTT. This codes for CASSPDRVNQPQHF.

The J gene is TRBJ1-2, the V gene TRBV24-1; 7 nucleotides match TRBD1. V dropped 2 bases and J dropped 8; count of bases not matched to a gene: 7. CDR3 length: 14 residues. CDR1 is KGHDR and CDR2 is SFDVKD in the germline V gene. The CDR3 DNA sequence: TGTGCCACCAGTGATTCAGACAGGGTAAGCGGCTACACCTTC. This encodes CATSDSDRVSGYTF.

This chain joins TRBV4-1 and TRBJ1-3; D is ambiguous. In germline, CDR1 is MGHRA, CDR2 YSYEKL. Between the trimmed V and J ends, which lost 0 bases and 0 bases, there was a span of 12 bases. The CDR3 has 17 amino acids. CDR3 DNA sequence: TGCGCCAGCAGCCAAGAGGGCAGAGTCGACTCTGGAAACACCATATATTTT. Translation gives CASSQEGRVDSGNTIYF.

The chain employs TRBV19 and TRBJ1-5; TRBD1 might be the D (5 bases). The germline gives CDR1 LNHDA, CDR2 SQIVND (reference sequence). The germline V and J ends were trimmed by 5 bases and 0 bases, with 14 bases remaining between them. The CDR3 has 16 amino acids. As DNA, the CDR3 is TGTGCCAGTAGTGGGCAGGGAAGGTTTAGCAATCAGCCCCAGCATTTT. It is translated as CASSGQGRFSNQPQHF.

As DNA, the CDR3 is TGTGCCAGCAGTGACTTTAGCGGGGGACCCTACAATGAGCAGTTCTTC. Residues: CASSDFSGGPYNEQFF. This chain uses TRBV6-2 or TRBV6-3 with TRBJ2-1, with TRBD2 matching over 9 bases. CDR3 length: 16 amino acids. J was trimmed by 2 bases and V by 5 bases; bases with no gene match: 7. CDR1 is MNHEY and CDR2 is SVGEGT in the germline V gene.

V is TRBV5-1 and J is TRBJ1-1, with 10 nucleotides matching TRBD1. This CDR3 comprises 15 residues. Trimming at V came to 2 bases and at J to 6 bases, leaving 7 bases not matched to a gene. In germline, CDR1 is SGHRS, CDR2 YFSETQ. The CDR3: CASSFTTGGLPEAFF. CDR3 nucleotide sequence: TGCGCCAGCAGCTTCACGACAGGGGGCCTCCCTGAAGCTTTCTTT.

The rearrangement joins TRBV6-2 or TRBV6-3 to TRBJ1-1; D not certain. The CDR3 has 16 amino acids. Trimming removed 3 bases from V and 5 bases from J, with 19 bases in between. Germline V CDR1 and CDR2: MNHEY, SVGEGT. The DNA of the CDR3 is TGTGCCAGCAGTTATCTCCTCGGGCCTGGGAGTACTGAAGCTTTCTTT. Residues: CASSYLLGPGSTEAFF.

The chain recombines TRBV7-8 with TRBJ1-5, with 9 bases that match TRBD1. The CDR3 contains 15 residues. V lost 5 bases and J lost 4; bases outside the gene matches: 6. The V gene's germline CDR1 is SGHVS and CDR2 FQNEAQ. This chain's CDR3 is CASSLGTGNNQPQHF. The CDR3 nucleotides are TGTGCCAGCAGCCTAGGGACAGGGAATAATCAGCCCCAGCATTTT. The entire variable domain, with the rest obtained from reference TRBV7-8 and TRBJ1-5, is as follows: GAGVSQSPRYKVAKRGQDVALRCDPISGHVSLFWYQQALGQGPEFLTYFQNEAQLDKSGLPSDRFFAERPEGSVSTLKIQRTQQEDSAVYLCASSLGTGNNQPQHFGDGTRLSIL.

The V call is TRBV7-2, the J call TRBJ1-1, with 8 bases fitting TRBD1. This CDR3 has 12 residues. J was trimmed by 8 bases and V by 5 bases; bases with no gene match: 4. From germline, CDR1 is SGHTA and CDR2 FQGNSA. In nucleotides, the CDR3 is TGTGCCAGCAGCCAACGGACAGGGGAAGCTTTCTTT. It encodes CASSQRTGEAFF.

The J gene is TRBJ2-3, the V gene TRBV5-1; D is undetermined. The CDR3 is 14 amino acids. The V gene's germline CDR1 is SGHRS and CDR2 YFSETQ. V lost 4 bases, J lost 1 base, and 10 bases lay in between. The CDR3: CASSRLSGTDTQYF. The DNA for the CDR3 is TGCGCCAGCAGCCGTCTGTCGGGCACAGATACGCAGTATTTT. Supplemented by reference TRBV5-1 and TRBJ2-3, the full variable domain reads KAGVTQTPRYLIKTRGQQVTLSCSPISGHRSVSWYQQTPGQGLQFLFEYFSETQRNKGNFPGRFSGRQFSNSRSEMNVSTLELGDSALYLCASSRLSGTDTQYFGPGTRLTVL.